This is a list of T cell receptor beta chains from one sample in a study of blood T cell repertoires in COVID-19. TCRdb's copy holds only in-frame clones and misses some; the assay was immunoSEQ multiplex PCR. The sample gives some 78,000 clones, around 88% of which show up once; approximately 4.9% is in the top ten. Sequencing input: peripheral blood. The receptors shown here come from a woman aged 80 or over with active or convalescent COVID-19. CDR3s include the opening cysteine and the closing phenylalanine or tryptophan. D genes are given only for firm matches.

D gene | V gene | CDR3 protein
- | TRBV28 | CASTSYRGGETQYF
- | TRBV7-2 | CASSLGGANEQFF
- | TRBV10-1 | CAREGGPYEQYF
- | TRBV19 | CASSMANSYEQYF
- | TRBV5-1 | CASSLAAQGHPNQPQHF
TRBD2 | TRBV7-2 | CASSLKGGGFTDTQYF
TRBD1 | TRBV4-2 | CASSRRDSQETQYF
TRBD1 | TRBV7-7 | CASSFPGDRQETQYF
TRBD2 | TRBV7-2 | CASSPTDPGGPFVGDEQYF
TRBD1 | TRBV18 | CASSPPWTGPYGNGYTF
TRBD1 | TRBV28 | CASRTGRSYEQYF
- | TRBV6-2/TRBV6-3 | CASSYLTGQFLSYEQYF
TRBD2 | TRBV6-6 | CASRASGSYEQYF
TRBD1 | TRBV28 | CASSPSGTGGANSPLHF
- | TRBV6-5 | CASTPGLPTQYF
- | TRBV13 | CASSSGGQETQYF
- | TRBV18 | CASSRLAIDHEQYF
TRBD2 | TRBV7-6 | CASSLSGGERDTQYF
TRBD2 | TRBV6-6 | CASSPQTSGVFQETQYF